This T cell receptor (beta chain) was identified in a study of blood T cell repertoires in COVID-19. The ends lost 5 bases at V and 0 bases at J; junction bases unmatched: 2. There are 15 residues in the CDR3. CDR1 and CDR2 (germline): LGHDT, YNNKEL (reference sequence). Generated by immunoSEQ multiplex PCR, the TCRdb table keeps only in-frame clones and is missing some. The sample has over 45,000 clones, 84% seen once. This receptor was identified in a man between 65 and 80 years old with active COVID-19. The material sequenced was peripheral blood. The V gene is TRBV3-1 (or the pseudogene TRBV3-2), the J gene TRBJ2-1; 9 positions agree with TRBD2. The CDR3 sequence is CASSSSGTSYNEQFF. CDR3 nucleotide sequence: TGTGCCAGCAGCTCTAGCGGGACCTCCTACAATGAGCAGTTCTTC.